The 18 T cell receptor beta chains in this list originate from one sample, sequenced in a study of blood T cell repertoires in COVID-19. Profiling relied on immunoSEQ multiplex PCR, and the TCRdb table lists in-frame clones only, not all of them. There are around 250,000 clones in the sample; approximately 84% occur only once, and less than 20% lies in the top ten. Sequencing was carried out using PBMCs or T cells enriched from blood (not recorded which). The receptors were gathered from a man aged 18 to 29 who had recovered from COVID-19.

Remarks on this clone: The sample holds other DNA sequences that translate to the same CDR3. The chain has TRBV19 and TRBJ2-4, with D maybe TRBD2 (7 bases). Germline CDR1 reads LNHDA; CDR2 reads SQIVND (reference sequence). The CDR3 is made up of 14 amino acids. V shed 1 base and J shed 8 bases, with 12 bases lying between them. This CDR3 is CASSIGGGRDIQYF. CDR3 bases: TGTGCCAGTAGTATAGGGGGGGGCAGGGACATTCAGTACTTC.

V and J are TRBV7-2 and TRBJ2-5; 7 bases align to TRBD2. The J segment lost 7 bases and the V segment lost 6 bases, leaving 8 bases of the junction unmatched. The CDR3 sequence is 13 residues long. Germline V CDR1 and CDR2: SGHTA, FQGNSA. The CDR3 loop reads CASRASGYGTQYF. The DNA for the CDR3 is TGTGCCAGCAGGGCTAGCGGATACGGGACCCAGTACTTC.

This clone was counted ten times or more. The V and J genes are TRBV19 and TRBJ2-1, with 11 nucleotides matching TRBD2. Trimming cost V 8 bases and J 1 base; bases outside gene matches: 4. This CDR3 has 15 amino acids. Per the germline V gene, CDR1 is LNHDA and CDR2 is SQIVND (reference sequence). The CDR3 nucleotides read TGTGCCAGTTCGGGACTAGCGGCTTCCTACAATGAGCAGTTCTTC. This sequence encodes CASSGLAASYNEQFF.

The rearrangement links TRBV5-1 to TRBJ1-5; D possibly corresponds to TRBD1 (5 bases). The germline V gene has CDR1 SGHRS and CDR2 YFSETQ. This CDR3 contains 15 residues. V lost 0 bases, J lost 4 bases, and 11 bases lay in between. Here the CDR3 reads CASSLVGGWNQPQHF. CDR3 sequence (DNA): TGCGCCAGCAGCTTGGTTGGGGGGTGGAATCAGCCCCAGCATTTT.

Notes on this clone: At one end, the junction sequence differs from germline, possibly due to a read error. CDR3 bases: TGTGCTAGCAGCCCCCTGGGCGGATCGGGGGAAAAACTGTTTTTT. It yields the protein CASSPLGGSGEKLFF. The chain has TRBV7-7 and TRBJ1-4; D remains unclear. The germline V gene encodes CDR1 SSHAT and CDR2 FNYEAQ (reference sequence). The CDR3 runs 15 residues.

This chain joins TRBV5-1 and TRBJ1-2, with 9 bases that match TRBD1. The CDR3 is 15 residues long. CDR1 and CDR2 (germline): SGHRS, YFSETQ. Trimming removed 4 bases from V and 3 bases from J; junction bases left unmatched: 7. CDR3: CASSPDRGGDYGYTF. CDR3 sequence (DNA): TGCGCCAGCAGCCCCGACAGGGGGGGAGACTATGGCTACACCTTC.

The chain uses TRBV15 and TRBJ1-4, with 7 positions matching TRBD1. Germline V lookup: CDR1 LNHNV, CDR2 YYDKDF (reference sequence). This CDR3 is built from 15 residues. The V gene end was trimmed by 5 bases and the J gene end by 7 bases; junction bases not matched to a gene: 10. The CDR3 sequence is CATSRPQTGIEKLFF. The CDR3 DNA reads TGTGCCACCAGCCGCCCGCAGACAGGGATTGAAAAACTGTTTTTT.

This sequence joins TRBV11-2 and TRBJ2-7; 7 positions agree with TRBD1. With V trimmed by 2 bases and J by 0 bases, 4 bases remained unmatched. Germline CDR1 and CDR2: SGHAT and FQNNGV. The CDR3 has 15 amino acids. The CDR3 nucleotides are TGTGCCAGCAGCTTACTAGGGGGCGGCTCCTACGAGCAGTACTTC. Translation: CASSLLGGGSYEQYF.

The genes are TRBV2 and TRBJ2-7; tentatively, D is TRBD1 (5 bases). V gave up 8 bases and J gave up 2 bases, with 13 bases separating them. Germline V gives CDR1 SNHLY, CDR2 FYNNEI. This CDR3 is 13 amino acids long. The CDR3: CASAQVRTYEQYF. CDR3 coding DNA: TGTGCCAGCGCACAGGTCAGGACCTACGAGCAGTACTTC.

V gene TRBV4-1 combines with J gene TRBJ1-6; tentative D call: TRBD1 (5 bases). The V and J ends lost 1 base and 8 bases respectively, with 15 bases between them. In germline, CDR1 is MGHRA, CDR2 YSYEKL. This CDR3 contains 16 residues. CDR3 residues: CASSQVARPRDSPLHF. CDR3 DNA: TGCGCCAGCAGCCAAGTGGCCAGGCCCAGGGATTCACCCCTCCACTTT.

The J gene is TRBJ2-1, the V gene TRBV5-4, with a tentative D call TRBD2 (5 bases). The germline CDR1 and CDR2 sequences are SGHNT and YYREEE (reference sequence). Trimming left V 0 bases short and J 0 bases short, with 10 bases between. This CDR3 has 16 amino acids. CDR3 region: CASSLEAASSYNEQFF. Here the CDR3 DNA reads TGTGCCAGCAGCTTGGAAGCGGCGAGCTCCTACAATGAGCAGTTCTTC.

The V and J genes are TRBV14 and TRBJ2-2; the D gene is possibly TRBD1 (5 bases). This CDR3 has 13 residues. The V gene's germline CDR1 is SGHDN and CDR2 FVKESK. Trimming left V 7 bases short and J 1 base short, with 7 bases between. In DNA form, the CDR3 reads TGTGCCAGCAATGGACAGAACACCGGGGAGCTGTTTTTT. Translation gives CASNGQNTGELFF.

V is TRBV30 and J is TRBJ2-6, with 8 positions matching TRBD1. V was pared by 2 bases and J by 4 bases, with 13 bases of the junction left unmatched. CDR1 GTSNPN and CDR2 SVGIG come from the germline V gene (reference sequence). The CDR3 contains 18 residues. Here the CDR3 DNA reads TGTGCCTGGAGTCCGATGGACAGGGCTTTGTCCGGGGCCAACGTCCTGACTTTC. This gives the protein CAWSPMDRALSGANVLTF.

This clone appeared a single time. J is TRBJ1-5 and V is TRBV19; 9 bases match TRBD1. The CDR3 runs to 16 residues. Trimming cost V 4 bases and J 1 base; bases outside gene matches: 5. CDR1 is LNHDA, CDR2 SQIVND, per germline (reference sequence). The CDR3 DNA reads TGTGCCAGTAGTAAGGGACAGGGTAGGAGCAATCAGCCCCAGCATTTT. As protein: CASSKGQGRSNQPQHF.

V gene TRBV19 combines with J gene TRBJ2-5; maybe TRBD1 (6 bases). Germline CDR1 is LNHDA and CDR2 is SQIVND (reference sequence). The CDR3 runs to 12 residues. Trimming stripped 4 bases from V and 5 bases from J, with 8 bases between. The CDR3 bases are TGTGCCAGTAGTAATCAGGGGGAGACCCAGTACTTC. Translation gives CASSNQGETQYF.

V usage is TRBV6-5 and J usage is TRBJ1-4, with 7 bases matching TRBD1. The CDR3 is 14 amino acids. The V segment lost 5 bases and the J segment 8 bases; nucleotides outside the gene matches: 8. From germline, CDR1 is MNHEY and CDR2 SVGAGI. The CDR3 spells CASSRTGFGEKLFF. CDR3 nucleotides: TGTGCCAGCAGTAGGACAGGTTTCGGAGAAAAACTGTTTTTT.

The V and J genes are TRBV30 and TRBJ1-2; D uncertain. Trimming stripped 2 bases from V and 5 bases from J, with 15 bases between. The germline V gene has CDR1 GTSNPN and CDR2 SVGIG (reference sequence). The CDR3 is made up of 14 amino acids. CDR3: CAWSPHGIRYGYTF. The CDR3 DNA sequence: TGTGCCTGGAGTCCGCACGGGATTCGATATGGCTACACCTTC.

V usage is TRBV5-4 and J usage is TRBJ2-5; 7 nucleotides agree with TRBD1. CDR1 and CDR2 from the germline V gene are SGHNT and YYREEE (reference sequence). The J segment lost 2 bases and the V segment lost 4 bases, leaving 14 bases of the junction unmatched. The CDR3 spans 17 residues. The CDR3 coding sequence is TGTGCCAGCAGCACCATACTAAACAGGGGCCGGCAAGAGACCCAGTACTTC. It specifies CASSTILNRGRQETQYF.